The next 10 T cell receptor beta chains were all read from a single sample in a study of cytomegalovirus exposure and HLA in healthy donors. 60 Vbeta and 13 Jbeta primers were used in PCR. The repertoire was sequenced with immunoSEQ multiplex PCR; TCRdb's copy has only in-frame clones and lacks some. Here the sample spans hundreds of thousands of clones, around 85% being singletons. The sample consisted of PBMCs. The source is a girl aged 2-10 years in good health and CMV-seronegative.

The V and J genes are TRBV19 and TRBJ1-5, with D possibly being TRBD1 (5 bases). V lost 9 bases to trimming and J lost 2 bases, with 20 bases between them. Germline CDR1 and CDR2: LNHDA and SQIVND (reference sequence). The CDR3 sequence is 16 residues long. CDR3 in DNA: TGTGCCAGCCAAAGGGTCCCAGGGCTTGGCAATCAGCCCCAGCATTTT. This sequence encodes CASQRVPGLGNQPQHF.

The V and J genes are TRBV6-5 and TRBJ2-5, with 12 bases matching TRBD1. The CDR3 loop spans 16 amino acids. Trimming cost V 4 bases and J 4 bases; bases outside gene matches: 7. CDR1 and CDR2 (germline): MNHEY, SVGAGI. CDR3 residues: CASSFGTGGPSETQYF. DNA for the CDR3: TGTGCCAGCAGTTTCGGGACAGGGGGCCCCTCAGAGACCCAGTACTTC.

V usage is TRBV30 and J usage is TRBJ2-7; possibly TRBD2 for D (5 bases). V was trimmed by 4 bases and J by 6 bases, leaving 10 bases between them. Germline values: CDR1 GTSNPN, CDR2 SVGIG (reference sequence). CDR3 length: 11 residues. The CDR3: CAWTRDTEQYF. CDR3 sequence (DNA): TGTGCCTGGACGAGGGATACCGAGCAGTACTTC.

The chain recombines TRBV12-5 with TRBJ2-1; TRBD2 matches 10 bases. Looked up from germline, CDR1 is LGHNT and CDR2 is FRNRAP. The CDR3 sequence is 15 residues long. After removal of 6 bases from V and 4 bases from J, the junction contained 6 bases not matched to a gene. In DNA form, the CDR3 reads TGTGCTAGTGGCCCAGCGGGAGGGATGTACAATGAGCAGTTCTTC. As protein: CASGPAGGMYNEQFF.

Remarks on this clone: No conserved phenylalanine or tryptophan ends this CDR3, so it is likely a read error. The limits of the CDR3 on the DNA are not certain, so only TCRdb's listed CDR3 is given. The chain joins TRBV2 to TRBJ2-7; the table's D call, TRBD2, was not checked against the DNA. Germline CDR1 reads SNHLY; CDR2 reads FYNNEI. The CDR3 spans 12 residues, counting both ends. The chain's CDR3 is CASSDDALSGAI.

The gene calls are TRBV19 and TRBJ1-2; D may be TRBD1 (6 bases). The ends were cut back, 5 bases at V and 4 bases at J, with 20 bases in the middle. CDR3 length: 16 residues. Germline V CDR1 and CDR2: LNHDA, SQIVND (reference sequence). The CDR3, as DNA: TGTGCCAGTAGTCCCTCCCTTGGGGGCGCCGCCTATGGCTACACCTTC. It codes for CASSPSLGGAAYGYTF.

The J gene is TRBJ1-3, the V gene TRBV2, with no clear D. Per germline, CDR1 SNHLY and CDR2 FYNNEI. The V and J ends lost 1 base and 0 bases respectively, with 7 bases between them. The CDR3 spans 15 residues. CDR3 amino acids: CASSEGGFSGNTIYF. In DNA form, the CDR3 reads TGTGCCAGCAGTGAAGGAGGCTTCTCTGGAAACACCATATATTTT.

This clone appeared once. This rearrangement joins TRBV5-6 to TRBJ1-6; D is undetermined. CDR3 size: 19 residues. V lost 3 bases and J lost 0, with 19 bases in between. CDR1 SGHDT and CDR2 YYEEEE come from the germline V gene. The CDR3 sequence: CASSSQGGPNFSYNSPLHF. The CDR3 DNA follows: TGTGCCAGCAGCTCTCAAGGAGGGCCAAATTTCTCCTATAATTCACCCCTCCACTTT.

This chain joins TRBV19 and TRBJ2-5; 9 bases are shared with TRBD2. Germline-derived CDR1 and CDR2 are LNHDA and SQIVND (reference sequence). The CDR3 is made up of 14 amino acids. V gave up 5 bases and J gave up 0 bases; unmatched junction bases: 1. This CDR3 reads CASSLAGYQETQYF. The CDR3 coding sequence is TGTGCCAGTAGTCTAGCGGGGTACCAAGAGACCCAGTACTTC.

Notes on this clone: Other DNA sequences in this specimen translate into the identical CDR3. CDR3 DNA: TGTGCCAGCAGTGGGGCGGGTAACACTGAAGCTTTCTTT. Protein sequence: CASSGAGNTEAFF. V gene TRBV2 combines with J gene TRBJ1-1; D uncertain. CDR1 and CDR2 (germline): SNHLY, FYNNEI. The V end lost 4 bases, the J end lost 2 bases, and 8 bases lay between the germline ends. The CDR3 is made up of 13 amino acids.